This record concerns one T cell receptor (beta chain) sequence. Its antigen is undetermined. The sample comes from a study of T cell responses to AZD1222 COVID-19 vaccine. On the study more broadly: Second doses that came at about 4 or about 12 weeks were put together. General observations from the study: Spike-wide vaccine-associated CD4 TCRs dominated at 160-218 and 743-854. Seropositive AZD1222 recipients at baseline numbered only six or seven.

Repertoires were generated with immunoSEQ multiplex PCR, while TCRdb's copy carries only in-frame clones and drops some. The sample records over 150,000 clones, approximately 90% being singletons. Sequenced here: peripheral blood, sampled on day 0 of AZD1222 vaccination. This clonotype originated in an adult in good health.

The CDR3 here is CASSHRDRGWDEQFF. The CDR3 coding sequence is TGTGCCAGCAGCCATAGGGACAGGGGGTGGGATGAGCAGTTCTTC. J is TRBJ2-1 and V is TRBV3-1 (or the pseudogene TRBV3-2); 11 bases agree with TRBD1. This CDR3 spans 15 amino acids. CDR1 is LGHDT and CDR2 is YNNKEL in the germline V gene (reference sequence). Trimming at V came to 3 bases and at J to 8 bases, leaving 6 bases not matched to a gene.